The 10 T cell receptor beta chains below were found in one sample sequenced in a study of cytomegalovirus exposure and HLA in healthy donors (TCRdb year 2017). Library construction relied on the immunoSEQ multiplex PCR assay. The table was pulled from immuneACCESS by TCRdb, which kept in-frame rearrangements only. Such tables lose some clones; where checked, under half of the loss comes from unresolved V genes, and the rest has no known cause. Here the sample has some 130,000 clones; roughly 90% occur a single time. The ten largest account for approximately 1.5% of the sample. Sample: PBMCs. These TCRs come from a man aged 25-45 years in good health and CMV-seronegative.

The rearrangement uses TRBV10-3 and TRBJ1-4; possibly TRBD1 for D (6 bases). Trimming cost V 10 bases and J 3 bases, with 12 bases left between them. Germline V CDR1 and CDR2: ENHRY, SYGVKD. This CDR3 is built from 13 residues. CDR3 amino acids: CATSGVPNEKLFF. As DNA, the CDR3 is TGTGCCACCTCAGGGGTCCCTAATGAAAAACTGTTTTTT.

This chain links TRBV5-6 with TRBJ1-2; D might be TRBD1 (5 bases). The CDR3 is 15 residues long. CDR1 is SGHDT, CDR2 YYEEEE, per germline. V was trimmed by 4 bases and J by 6 bases, leaving 19 bases between them. The CDR3 DNA reads TGTGCCAGCAGCCCCGGAGGGACCCTTGGGGATGGCTACACCTTC. Residues: CASSPGGTLGDGYTF.

V is TRBV7-7 and J is TRBJ2-5; possible D gene TRBD1, 7 bases. V lost 5 bases and J 7 bases, leaving 20 bases between the germline ends. Germline V gene sequence: CDR1 SSHAT, CDR2 FNYEAQ (reference sequence). The CDR3 length is 15 residues. The CDR3 region is CASSLSGQGVGTQYF. CDR3 bases: TGTGCCAGCAGCCTTAGCGGTCAGGGGGTAGGGACCCAGTACTTC.

This sequence joins TRBV7-3 and TRBJ1-1; D unclear. Looked up from germline, CDR1 is SGHTA and CDR2 is FQGTGA. Trimming took off 5 bases at V and 2 bases at J, with 9 bases between the two ends. The CDR3 has 13 amino acids. CDR3 coding DNA: TGTGCCAGCAGCCCTTCAGGAAACACTGAAGCTTTCTTT. Translating it yields CASSPSGNTEAFF.

The chain has TRBV15 and TRBJ1-5; a weak D match, TRBD1 (5 bases). In germline, CDR1 is LNHNV, CDR2 YYDKDF (reference sequence). The CDR3 consists of 15 residues. V dropped 5 bases and J dropped 0 bases, with 11 bases sitting between them. The CDR3 here is CATSLRQNSNQPQHF. As DNA, the CDR3 is TGTGCCACCAGCCTCCGACAGAATAGCAATCAGCCCCAGCATTTT. Full variable domain (remainder filled in from reference TRBV15 and TRBJ1-5): DAMVIQNPRYQVTQFGKPVTLSCSQTLNHNVMYWYQQKSSQAPKLLFHYYDKDFNNEADTPDNFQSRRPNTSFCFLDIRSPGLGDTAMYLCATSLRQNSNQPQHFGDGTRLSIL.

V gene TRBV25-1 combines with J gene TRBJ2-7; weak D call: TRBD2 (6 bases). The CDR3 is 12 amino acids. With 0 bases removed from V and 12 bases from J, the gap between germline ends came to 12 bases. Germline V lookup: CDR1 MGHDK, CDR2 SYGVNS. The CDR3 loop is CASSEYTGVLYF. The CDR3 DNA is TGTGCCAGCAGTGAATATACGGGAGTTCTGTACTTC.

The V gene is TRBV7-6, the J gene TRBJ2-5, with D possibly being TRBD2 (6 bases). V was cut by 5 bases and J by 4 bases, with 23 bases left in between. The CDR3 contains 17 residues. CDR1 and CDR2 (germline): SGHVS, FNYEAQ. CDR3 protein: CASSPRLDRGGAETQYF. CDR3 in DNA: TGTGCCAGCAGCCCGCGACTAGACCGGGGTGGTGCAGAGACCCAGTACTTC.

Remarks on this clone: Other DNA sequences in this sample translate to the same CDR3. The rearrangement links TRBV11-2 to TRBJ1-4; no clear D. The CDR3 runs 14 residues. Germline V lookup: CDR1 SGHAT, CDR2 FQNNGV. The germline V and J ends were trimmed by 1 base and 7 bases, with 10 bases remaining between them. CDR3 nucleotide sequence: TGTGCCAGCAGCTTAGGAGGGATCGGTGAAAAACTGTTTTTT. Its translation is CASSLGGIGEKLFF.

The CDR3 loop reads CASSPDGQWNGYTF. The CDR3 DNA reads TGTGCCAGCAGCCCGGATGGACAGTGGAATGGCTACACCTTC. J is TRBJ1-2 and V is TRBV5-4; tentatively, D is TRBD1 (6 bases). CDR1 and CDR2 (germline): SGHNT, YYREEE (reference sequence). The V end lost 4 bases, the J end lost 6 bases, and 16 bases lay between the germline ends. The CDR3 has 14 residues. The whole variable domain, filled in from reference TRBV5-4 and TRBJ1-2, reads ETGVTQSPTHLIKTRGQQVTLRCSSQSGHNTVSWYQQALGQGPQFIFQYYREEENGRGNFPPRFSGLQFPNYSSELNVNALELDDSALYLCASSPDGQWNGYTFGSGTRLTVV.

The CDR3, as DNA: TGCAGCGCCCAGGTGGCAGGGATAGAAGAGACCCAGTACTTC. It is translated as CSAQVAGIEETQYF. The V and J genes are TRBV29-1 and TRBJ2-5; a weak D match, TRBD1 (5 bases). V was cut by 7 bases and J by 3 bases, with 18 bases left in between. Germline V CDR1 and CDR2: SQVTM, ANQGSEA. The CDR3 runs to 14 residues.